A selection of T cell receptor beta chains follows, all from one sample in a study of T cells in Graves' hyperthyroidism and ophthalmopathy. A single record per CDR3 protein comes from TCRdb applying MiXCR to the multiplex PCR reads. The sample holds approximately 370,000 distinct CDR3 sequences, roughly 17% seen once. Sequenced material: blood. These receptors all stem from a woman aged 25-40 years with Graves' hyperthyroidism that later progressed to Graves' ophthalmopathy. Both conserved end residues are part of each CDR3. Each record gives: CDR3 DNA, CDR3 protein, V gene, clone size, J gene, D gene. D genes are given only for firm matches. The size entry is marked missing in some rows and otherwise reads once, few, many or a size class.

TGTGCCAGCAGTCCGACAGGGTCGAAAGGCTACACCTTC CASSPTGSKGYTF TRBV27 once TRBJ1-2 TRBD1
TGCAGCGTTGAGACGGTAATGAACACTGAAGCTTTCTTT CSVETVMNTEAFF TRBV29-1 many TRBJ1-1 NA
TGTGCCAGCAGTCCGAGGACAATGGACGGCGAGCAGTACTTC CASSPRTMDGEQYF TRBV28 many TRBJ2-7 NA
TGTGCCACCAGCAGCATAACAGGGGTTCGATTGGACGAGCAGTACTTC CATSSITGVRLDEQYF TRBV15 many TRBJ2-7 TRBD1
TGTGCCAGCAGTTACCCCTACAATGAGCAGTTCTTC CASSYPYNEQFF TRBV6-2/TRBV6-3 NA TRBJ2-1 NA
TGTGCCAGCAGCCCCACCCCGGGACAAGAGCACTACGAGCAGTACTTC CASSPTPGQEHYEQYF TRBV7-9 many TRBJ2-7 NA
TGTGCCAGCAGATTACAGGAGAACTATGGCTACACCTTC CASRLQENYGYTF TRBV6-8 NA TRBJ1-2 NA
TGTGCCAGCTCACGGCTAGGGACAGCTGAAGCTTTCTTT CASSRLGTAEAFF TRBV18 few TRBJ1-1 TRBD1
TGTGCCAGCAGCCCCGGCGGCTTTTCGGGGGGTGGTGAAAAACTGTTTTTT CASSPGGFSGGGEKLFF TRBV28 many TRBJ1-4 NA
TGCAGTGCGAGAAGTGGCGCGCTACGCTACGAGCAGTACTTC CSARSGALRYEQYF TRBV20-1 many TRBJ2-7 NA
TGTGCCAGCAGTTTAACCCGGCGTGTAGCTAACTATGGCTACACCTTC CASSLTRRVANYGYTF TRBV12-3/TRBV12-4 many TRBJ1-2 NA
TGCAGTGCTAGAGGGTCTGGGAGAAGCTCCTACAATGAGCAGTTCTTC CSARGSGRSSYNEQFF TRBV20-1 NA TRBJ2-1 NA
TGTGCCAGCAGCCCAGCGGAGGTCCCCAGCACAGATACGCAGTATTTT CASSPAEVPSTDTQYF TRBV7-8 many TRBJ2-3 NA
TGTGCCAGCTCACCATTAGCGGGAGACGGCAATGAGCAGTTCTTC CASSPLAGDGNEQFF TRBV18 NA TRBJ2-1 TRBD2
TGCGCCAGCAGCTACGCAGGGGCTGCAACTAATGAAAAACTGTTTTTT CASSYAGAATNEKLFF TRBV5-1 many TRBJ1-4 NA
TGCGCCAGCGCTATGATTGATTACAATGAGCAGTTCTTC CASAMIDYNEQFF TRBV5-1 NA TRBJ2-1 NA
TGTGCCAGCAGCCTTCTCCGGGACTCACTGAATGGCTACACCTTC CASSLLRDSLNGYTF TRBV4-2 few TRBJ1-2 NA
TGTGCCACCAGTGATGTTATGGTGCAGTTCTTC CATSDVMVQFF TRBV24-1 many TRBJ2-1 NA
TGTGCCATCAGTCCCAGAGATCGGACTGAAGCTTTCTTT CAISPRDRTEAFF TRBV10-3 NA TRBJ1-1 NA
TGCAGTGCGACTTTAGGTGGGACTCCGAACACCGGGGAGCTGTTTTTT CSATLGGTPNTGELFF TRBV20-1 NA TRBJ2-2 NA
TGTGCCAGCAGCTTAGCGGGCTCACTGGAGGAGCAGTTCTTC CASSLAGSLEEQFF TRBV11-2 many TRBJ2-1 NA
TGTGCCAGCAGCGACCGGGCCCTGAGTCTCGAGCAGTACTTC CASSDRALSLEQYF TRBV28 many TRBJ2-7 NA
TGTGCCAGCAGACCCGGACGGGAGCTTGGAGATACGCAGTATTTT CASRPGRELGDTQYF TRBV27 many TRBJ2-3 NA
TGCGCCAGCAGTTTTGTTTCAGAAGCCTATGGCTACACCTTC CASSFVSEAYGYTF TRBV5-1 NA TRBJ1-2 NA
TGTGCCAGCAGTGAGCAACAGGGGTATAATTCACCCCTCCACTTT CASSEQQGYNSPLHF TRBV2 NA TRBJ1-6 TRBD1
TGTGCCTGGAGTAATATGCGCTACACCTTC CAWSNMRYTF TRBV30 many TRBJ1-2 NA
TGTGCCAGCAGCTCTAAAGTGACAGAACGGACTAGCGCGATCCAAGAGACCCAGTACTTC CASSSKVTERTSAIQETQYF TRBV6-2/TRBV6-3 many TRBJ2-5 TRBD2
TGTGCCAGCAGCCCTTATGGCACAGATACGCAGTATTTT CASSPYGTDTQYF TRBV7-8 NA TRBJ2-3 NA
TGCAGTGCCCCCCCGGGCGGGGGCTGGGGCACTGAAGCTTTCTTT CSAPPGGGWGTEAFF TRBV20-1 many TRBJ1-1 NA
TGTGCCAGCATTTCCGGGACAGGGGTCTCTTTAGCCAAAAACATTCAGTACTTC CASISGTGVSLAKNIQYF TRBV2 many TRBJ2-4 TRBD1
TGTGCCAGCAGTTTCCAGGGGGCCAGAGCCTACAATGAGCAGTTCTTC CASSFQGARAYNEQFF TRBV27 NA TRBJ2-1 TRBD1
TGTGCCAGCAGTTTACCGGGAGAACGCGAGCAGTACTTC CASSLPGEREQYF TRBV6-5 NA TRBJ2-7 NA
TGTGCCAGCAGTGAAGCGGGCTCCTACAATGAGCAGTTCTTC CASSEAGSYNEQFF TRBV2 NA TRBJ2-1 NA
TGTGCCAGCAGCTCCTCCCGACAGGGCCATGAGCAGTTCTTC CASSSSRQGHEQFF TRBV11-3 NA TRBJ2-1 TRBD1
TGCAGTGCTAGAGTCCGCGGGATCGGTTATAATTCACCCCTCCACTTT CSARVRGIGYNSPLHF TRBV20-1 many TRBJ1-6 NA
TGTGCCATCAGTGTGGGGACCCGCCCGGGGGGGCCGGTCGACGAGCAGTACTTC CAISVGTRPGGPVDEQYF TRBV10-3 NA TRBJ2-7 TRBD2
TGTGCCAGCAGTCCGCTTTCTAACATCCCAAGCCAGCCCCAGCATTTT CASSPLSNIPSQPQHF TRBV28 NA TRBJ1-5 NA
TGCGCCAGCAGCTTGGGTCTGGGGTGGCACGAGCAGTACTTC CASSLGLGWHEQYF TRBV5-1 many TRBJ2-7 NA
TGTGCCAGTAGTACAAAACCCGGAAACCGGGACTGGGTCTACGAGCAGTACTTC CASSTKPGNRDWVYEQYF TRBV19 NA TRBJ2-7 NA
TGTGCCAGCGAGGGGACCGGGACAGGCCCCACCCGGACCCAGTACTTC CASEGTGTGPTRTQYF TRBV2 many TRBJ2-5 TRBD1
TGTGCCAGCAGCTCTCTAGCCTACGTCGAGCAGTACTTC CASSSLAYVEQYF TRBV11-2 many TRBJ2-7 NA
TGCGCCAGCGGGGAGAGCGGGAGTAACGAGCAGTACTTC CASGESGSNEQYF TRBV6-8 NA TRBJ2-7 TRBD2
TGTGCCAGCAGTTACCCGACTAGCGGGGGGGCCCCGAGAGACACCGGGGAGCTGTTTTTT CASSYPTSGGAPRDTGELFF TRBV12-3/TRBV12-4 many TRBJ2-2 TRBD2
TGTGCCAGCAGTTTATTAGGAGATAAGGCCGGGGAGCTGTTTTTT CASSLLGDKAGELFF TRBV28 many TRBJ2-2 NA
TGTGCCACCAGGGGTTCAGGACAAAACCAAGAGACCCAGTACTTC CATRGSGQNQETQYF TRBV7-2 few TRBJ2-5 NA
TGTGCCAGCAGTTTAGGTTGGACAGGGGGCTTAGAGACCCAGTACTTC CASSLGWTGGLETQYF TRBV28 NA TRBJ2-5 TRBD1
TGTGCCAGCTCGGAGGGGGGAAACATTCAGTACTTC CASSEGGNIQYF TRBV6-1 many TRBJ2-4 NA
TGCAGTGCTAGACAGGCATCCCGGTACGAGCAGTACTTC CSARQASRYEQYF TRBV20-1 NA TRBJ2-7 NA
TGTGCCAGCAGTGAACGGAAGGGTTTGGACTACACCTTC CASSERKGLDYTF TRBV6-1 many TRBJ1-2 NA
TGTGCCAGCAGCTTATTAGCGGGAGGGTTCTTCCGTGAGCAGTTCTTC CASSLLAGGFFREQFF TRBV9 few TRBJ2-1 TRBD2
TGTGCCAGTACCACTAGCGGGGGAGCATCGGATACGCAGTATTTT CASTTSGGASDTQYF TRBV19 many TRBJ2-3 TRBD2
TGTGCCAGCAGTTTGTGGCTAGTCGGGGAGACCCAGTACTTC CASSLWLVGETQYF TRBV12-3/TRBV12-4 many TRBJ2-5 NA